This T cell receptor beta chain was recovered during a study of response to subunit inactivated influenza vaccine. Study-wide points: Authors proposed each seasonal influenza vaccination draws in few new T cells.

Germline V gives CDR1 SGHRS, CDR2 YFSETQ. The CDR3 runs 14 residues. The V gene lost 4 bases and the J gene lost 5 bases, with 15 bases spanning the gap. On this clonotype: The antigen remains undetermined.

One entry per CDR3 protein results from TCRdb running MiXCR on the RT-PCR reads. This sample has around 470,000 distinct CDR3 sequences; approximately 7.8% occur once, and the top ten carry 13%. The chain joins TRBV5-1 to TRBJ2-5; maybe TRBD1 (5 bases). The sample in question was PBMCs from blood, obtained about 23 months after vaccination. The receptor was derived from a man aged 45 to 75 who received an inactivated influenza vaccine. The CDR3 protein is CASSQGAARETQYF. The CDR3 DNA sequence: TGCGCCAGCAGCCAAGGGGCAGCTCGGGAGACCCAGTACTTC. The full variable domain, in which reference TRBV5-1 and TRBJ2-5 provide the parts outside the CDR3, is KAGVTQTPRYLIKTRGQQVTLSCSPISGHRSVSWYQQTPGQGLQFLFEYFSETQRNKGNFPGRFSGRQFSNSRSEMNVSTLELGDSALYLCASSQGAARETQYFGPGTRLLVL.